This TCR beta chain is from a study of cytomegalovirus exposure and HLA in healthy donors (dated by TCRdb to between 2016 and 2019). In terms of the full investigation: In an earlier analysis of around 540 of the donors, roughly 300 Gb of sequence data and roughly 100 million unique TCR beta sequences from roughly 180 million T cells were reported. Roughly 300 gigabases of sequencing data and tens of millions of unique TCR sequences were included in an early release covering 550 to 800 HLA-typed donors. Of the roughly 430 genotyped donors, roughly 85% fell in the genetic ancestry cluster associated with self-reported Caucasian donors. The study aimed to test whether cataloging public T cell receptors could reveal signatures of past pathogen exposure. The T cell repertoires of several hundred subjects were profiled by immunosequencing and related to cytomegalovirus serostatus. Along with the approximately 700-subject first cohort, a separate validation cohort of some 130 different subjects was used. High-throughput TCR immunosequencing, statistical association of individual TCRs with disease status, and machine learning were combined to predict cytomegalovirus infection status. A later analysis re-examined previously published TCR beta repertoires from hundreds of donors and added high-resolution HLA genotyping to investigate patterns of TCR occurrence. The later analysis used no new phenotypic data to find candidate immune exposures, relying instead on TCR beta sequences and their occurrence across donors. To decide whether each TCR beta V gene segment behaved as functional or pseudogenic, an earlier analysis of nearly 600 of the donors relied on high-throughput TCR beta sequencing. Donor age, sex, ethnicity and CMV serostatus were collected together with the repertoire data. A later genetic analysis took genome-wide SNP genotypes for about three fifths of the 666 donors and used that subset as a discovery cohort. All discovery cohort repertoires had been generated on a single sequencing platform. Class I and class II HLA loci were covered by the typing at four-digit resolution. The number of typed donors differed by locus: about 620-640 for A, B, C, DRB1 and DQB1; 500 to 550 for DQA1; approximately 610 for DPA1; and approximately 450 for DPB1. Four to six DR-DQ haplotypes were handled as single units for association and clustering, since linkage in the cohort was strong. Among under 450 genotyped donors of the cohort, an average of about 240,000 unique TCR beta nucleotide sequences were sequenced per donor, roughly 20% of them non-productive.

In total, roughly 670 healthy bone marrow donors made up the cohort. All cohort members were sampled while nominally healthy, although unrecorded immune exposures were likely present. The donor tested CMV seronegative and was one of the 352 seronegative cohort members. Each donor provided a peripheral blood sample, and peripheral blood mononuclear cells were used for TCR beta sequencing. The Qiagen DNeasy Blood Extraction Kit was used to extract genomic DNA from the blood cell samples. The library was made by the immunoSEQ multiplex PCR assay. A mixture of 60 forward primers for TCR Vbeta segments and 13 reverse primers for TCR Jbeta segments was used in the multiplex PCR. Amplification of the CDR3 region of rearranged TCR beta genes was performed with a multiplex PCR assay on genomic DNA. The amplified TCR beta libraries were sequenced on the Illumina HiSeq System as 87-base-pair reads. On the study's bioinformatics: A later analysis tallied 70 million to 100 million unique TCR beta chains across the 700 or so repertoires, and around 12 million of those chains were shared by two or more donors. To remove PCR and sequencing errors, raw reads were error-corrected and collapsed into unique sequences using a nearest-neighbor algorithm that merged closely related sequences. Alignment of CDR3 sequences to IMGT reference sequences was used to assign V, D and J gene segments. For a sequence to be retained, at least a six-nucleotide match to both a V gene segment and a J gene segment was required. Rearrangements were classified as productive when the CDR3 lacked stop codons and remained in frame with V and J, and all other rearrangements were classified as non-productive. CDR3 was defined according to IMGT convention as the region running from the second conserved V-encoded cysteine to the conserved J-encoded phenylalanine. The earlier analysis of about 500 of the donors excluded sequences that lacked an unambiguous match to a single V gene segment. In an earlier analysis of about 590 of the donors, a V segment was called functional when productive rearrangements were above 56.7%, and segregating when the standard deviation between donors exceeded 5%. A statistical classification framework was built to diagnose cytomegalovirus status from the catalog of TCR beta chain sequences. A later analysis assigned V and J genes by comparing TCR nucleotide sequences with IMGT/GENE-DB human TR gene sequences. A later analysis assigned CDR3 sequences and most-parsimonious VDJ recombination scenarios with the TCRdist pipeline. In a later analysis, each TCR beta chain was defined by its CDR3 amino acid sequence together with its V-gene family, and reads lacking a unique V-gene family were excluded. In a later analysis, 450 to 600 highly shared, low-generation-probability nucleotide sequences were removed to address suspected cross-contamination and a sequencing artifact. For each public chain, a later analysis derived a clonal expansion index from normalized ranks of inferred template counts within each repertoire. In a later analysis, generation probabilities were computed with a VDJ recombination model fitted to out-of-frame rearrangements, and the resulting probabilities were checked against IGoR. Hypergeometric tests were used in a later analysis to score TCR-TCR, TCR-HLA and TCR-CMV co-occurrence, with a repertoire-size bias correction applied to the TCR pairs. A later analysis estimated false discovery rates by permuting HLA or CMV assignments 20 times. In a later analysis, co-occurring TCRs were grouped using DBSCAN, and TCRdist sequence similarity was added for clustering within HLA-allele-positive subsets. Co-occurrence clustering excluded repertoires with fewer than 30,000 or more than 120,000 public chains, plus five with anomalous nucleotide sharing. Imported from immuneACCESS, the table was reduced by TCRdb to in-frame sequences with V and J called. These copies leave out some clones; in studies compared against another copy, an unresolved V gene accounts for under half, and the cause of the remainder is not known. V, J and clone size are those of that table, while D and trimming were read from the DNA. This sample gives roughly 150,000 clones in total; 70% to 90% of them show up just once. The ten largest clones represent about 2.4% of the sample.

Concerning this clone: Its antigen specificity is not known. Base-call qualities are not available, and no considerably larger clone is one nucleotide away.

Broader findings and caveats from the paper: According to a later analysis, TCR association rates differed among HLA loci, with DRB1 alleles showing the most associated TCRs and HLA-C alleles showing the fewest. In vitro tests confirmed that a few of the cytomegalovirus-associated TCR beta chains recognize cytomegalovirus antigens. Roughly uniform sequencing depth across donors was assumed in presence/absence analyses, although this assumption may not hold. A further reported finding was that TCR beta sequences accurately predicted the HLA-A and HLA-B alleles for most subjects in the first cohort. Broadly in line with IMGT annotations, most TCR beta V segments showed up in productive rearrangements about 87% or about 30% of the time in an earlier analysis of around 600 of the donors. Across donors, most TCR sequences were observed very rarely, whereas some public TCRs were present in many individuals. This cohort had only TCR beta chains sequenced, and the lack of alpha or paired-chain data limited which features could be detected. Because counts were too low, 15 to 20 rarely observed V segments, including chromosome 9 orphons, were excluded from the earlier analysis of 587 of the donors. The classifier was reported to diagnose cytomegalovirus status with high specificity and sensitivity in both the original and validation cohorts. The study gave a list of some 150 TCR beta chains associated with cytomegalovirus. Linkage disequilibrium might explain the correlated functional status among segregating V segments, but an unknown experimental factor could not be excluded. A group of highly shared sequence variants was considered likely to be a technical artifact of the sequencing pipeline. In a later analysis, HLA-associated TCR beta chains were found to be more clonally expanded and to have lower generation probabilities than equally common non-associated chains. An association between a missense DCLRE1C variant and V-gene and J-gene trimming of TCR beta chains was found in a later genetic analysis and replicated in an independent cohort. According to a later analysis, most CMV-associated TCR beta chains appeared to be HLA-restricted, and the HLA associations seemed to be driven largely by CMV exposure. The authors suggested that the approach could potentially be extended to other disease states and immunological phenotypes. Because HLA typing was unavailable for some donors at each locus, only the typed subset was used in association tests. Several of the top co-occurrence clusters appeared to be linked to parvovirus B19, influenza, CMV and Epstein-Barr virus, according to a later analysis. In a later analysis, about 16,000 TCR beta sequences were associated with specific HLA alleles at a false discovery rate of 0.05. Compared with the approximately 670-donor mean, donors in an Asian-associated ancestry cluster had fewer N-insertions in productive TCRs, according to a later genetic analysis. Some IMGT-functional V segments, including TRBV6-2 and TRBV6-3, could not be told apart with the 87-base-pair reads, so those segments were excluded. When HLA alleles, especially DR and DQ, strongly co-occurred, TCR associations were difficult to assign to individual alleles. For the cohort, immune exposure information was limited to CMV serostatus.

Trimming leaves V shorter by 4 bases and J shorter by 6 bases, with the junction holding 6 bases beyond the gene matches. There are 15 amino acids in the CDR3, from cysteine to phenylalanine inclusive. Solely the CDR3 DNA is kept, with 45 bases framed from the first base. Sequences SGHTA (CDR1) and FQGNSA (CDR2) are obtained from the germline V gene. The sequence joins TRBV7-2 to TRBJ2-2, with 9 bases in between that match TRBD1. The sample comprised PBMCs. This receptor was taken from a male donor in good health and CMV-seronegative. The CDR3 protein: CASSSGQGRAGELFF. The DNA sequence is TGTGCCAGCAGCTCTGGACAGGGGCGCGCCGGGGAGCTGTTTTTT.